This T cell receptor (beta chain) is drawn from a study of shared clonotypes between healthy human individuals (dated by TCRdb to about 2020). Regarding the complete study: The cohort included three men and a couple of women between 18 and 49 years of age. For each donor, three plates each were used for CD4 naive and CD4 memory, two plates were used for CD8 naive, and one plate was used for CD8 memory. The study deeply sequenced blood TCR repertoires of several healthy adults to estimate repertoire size and the extent of clonotype sharing between individuals. Libraries were prepared and TCR repertoires were sequenced by different laboratories using diverse techniques, in order to increase sequencing depth and limit assay-specific biases. Leukapheresis yielded between about 0.85 and 10 billion PBMCs per donor. Study-level results and caveats: Pairwise subsampling indicated that sequencing depth was expected to affect the degree of clonotype sharing among donors. Because the study included a small number of donors, the genetic and exposure-history diversity represented was limited. Across a few donors, 4.5% to 6.5% of naive CD4, 3.5% of naive CD8, 2% to 2.5% of memory CD4, and under 0.45% of memory CD8 clonotypes were shared. Higher generation probabilities were observed for clonotypes shared by all four sorted-subset donors than for non-shared clonotypes. Naive subsets generally had larger estimated clonotype richness than memory subsets. Only blood was sampled, and tissue TCR repertoires likely differ from those in blood. Even with the large sequencing depth, rarefaction of the sorted-subset datasets indicated that sequencing was incomplete.

A remark on this clone: No cognate antigen has been identified for it. Base-call qualities are not available, and no considerably larger clone is one nucleotide away.

Including the terminal cysteine and phenylalanine, the CDR3 comprises 12 residues. Solely the CDR3 DNA is kept, with 36 bases framed from the first base. From a lookup of the germline V gene, CDR1 and CDR2 are SGHVS and FQNEAQ. V drops 1 base and J drops 3 bases, leaving 3 bases in between. CD8 naive samples were CD45RO-negative cells positively selected for CCR7, giving a CD45RA+CCR7+ population that excluded TemRA cells. The donors were healthy, HIV-negative adults with no recently reported acute infections or vaccinations. Every donor was a Caucasian adult residing in Nashville, Tennessee, USA. Blood was obtained by leukapheresis, after which PBMCs were separated by Ficoll-Histopaque density gradient centrifugation and cryopreserved in liquid nitrogen vapor phase. Purity and quantity of every magnetically sorted T cell population were checked by analytical flow cytometry. Each sorted fraction had its genomic DNA isolated and then quantified by UV absorbance on a Nanodrop 2000c.

Using the deep immunoSEQ assay, TCR CDR3 regions were amplified from genomic DNA by multiplex PCR. For each cell subset, the extracted genomic DNA was distributed evenly across all wells of several immunoSEQ 96-well plates, and each plate served as one replicate. Each replicate PCR for sorted subsets received about 210 ng genomic DNA, equal to roughly 33,000 T cell genomes. Purified libraries were measured with a Qubit 3.0 fluorometer, size-checked on a Bioanalyzer 2100, and measured again with the KAPA Library Quantification kit. Every immunoSEQ 96-well plate was sequenced on a separate single-read 150-cycle Illumina NextSeq 550 flow cell. Processing in the source paper ran as follows. Because only junctional sequences without quality scores were contained in the immunoSEQ output, filtering matching that applied to full-length reads could not be performed. To assign V/J genes and CDR3, sequences were annotated against IMGT germline references using PyIR, a Python wrapper for IgBLAST v1.9. Reads were removed for weak V/J assignments (E-value above 1e-6), missing CDR3, stop codons, out-of-frame junctions, or ambiguous translated residues. A V3J clonotype was defined by an identical inferred V gene, J gene, and CDR3 amino acid sequence. Percentage overlap between repertoires was calculated by dividing the number of shared unique clonotypes by the size of the smaller repertoire. Three approaches were used to assess repertoire richness: RTK rarefaction, the Chao1 estimator, and Recon v2.1 estimates of unobserved clonotypes. For all TCRbeta clonotypes obtained by the gDNA method from several donors, generation probabilities were computed with OLGA. TCRdb mirrors the immuneACCESS table, restricted to in-frame sequences. Some clones are absent from its copies; in checked studies, under half trace to an unresolved V gene, and the reason for the others is unknown. The D gene and trimming were derived from the DNA, and the V and J assignments and clone size from that table. This sample lists some 2 million clones; about 95% were detected once. The biggest ten clones account for 1.2% of the sample.

The sequenced sample consisted of naive CD8+ T cells sorted from blood. This specimen's cell subset or site label, per the study, means: CD45RA+CCR7+. This sequence uses TRBV7-8 and TRBJ2-5, with the D gene call left open. The sequence was collected from a man aged 18 to 30 in good health. The CDR3: CASSLVEETQYF. The sequenced DNA: TGTGCCAGCAGCTTAGTCGAAGAGACCCAGTACTTC.